This T cell receptor beta chain was identified in a study of spatial heterogeneity in lung cancer. Findings and limits, study-wide: Ubiquitous expanded tumor TCRs appeared in blood more at resection than follow-up.

As regards this clonotype: Its cognate antigen is unknown.

A unique molecular identifier was attached to every TCR cDNA molecule. One entry per CDR3 protein results from TCRdb running MiXCR on the 5' RACE reads. Of about 92,000 distinct CDR3 sequences listed, approximately 12% are singletons. Germline V gene sequence: CDR1 SGHTS, CDR2 YDEGEE. Trimming cost V 1 base and J 4 bases; bases outside gene matches: 4. CDR3 length: 15 amino acids. Time point of the sample: sample taken at primary tumor resection. Material for sequencing was whole RNA from tumor, nontumor lung or frozen PBMC, left unsorted. V gene TRBV5-8 combines with J gene TRBJ1-1; 10 nucleotides match TRBD1. Sequences were derived from PBMCs, sampled at surgery. The sequence derives from a male donor with early-stage non-small cell lung cancer. CDR3: CASSLWGQGLTEAFF. The CDR3 region has the DNA TGTGCCAGCAGCTTGTGGGGACAGGGGCTCACTGAAGCTTTCTTT.